This T cell receptor beta chain comes out of a study of STAT5B mutations in CD4+ large granular lymphocyte leukemia. Concerning this clone itself: The antigen remains undetermined.

Study-level points and caveats: Main leukemic clonotypes were patient-specific, but more than 20% appeared at low frequency elsewhere.

Sequencing was at survey level. TCRdb's table, derived via immunoSEQ multiplex PCR, lists solely in-frame clones and lacks some. The sample includes about 40,000 clones, more than 80% seen only once; the top ten take 3.6%. Germline CDR1 and CDR2: MNHEY and SVGAGI. V lost 4 bases and J lost 8, with 14 bases in between. This CDR3 spans 13 amino acids. The chain recombines TRBV6-5 with TRBJ1-2; a possible D gene is TRBD1 (5 bases). The source of this sequence is a human donor in good health. What was sequenced was CD4+ T cells from blood buffy coats. CDR3 sequence: CASSSQGGTGYTF. The CDR3 DNA is TGTGCCAGCAGTTCGCAGGGAGGGACCGGCTACACCTTC.